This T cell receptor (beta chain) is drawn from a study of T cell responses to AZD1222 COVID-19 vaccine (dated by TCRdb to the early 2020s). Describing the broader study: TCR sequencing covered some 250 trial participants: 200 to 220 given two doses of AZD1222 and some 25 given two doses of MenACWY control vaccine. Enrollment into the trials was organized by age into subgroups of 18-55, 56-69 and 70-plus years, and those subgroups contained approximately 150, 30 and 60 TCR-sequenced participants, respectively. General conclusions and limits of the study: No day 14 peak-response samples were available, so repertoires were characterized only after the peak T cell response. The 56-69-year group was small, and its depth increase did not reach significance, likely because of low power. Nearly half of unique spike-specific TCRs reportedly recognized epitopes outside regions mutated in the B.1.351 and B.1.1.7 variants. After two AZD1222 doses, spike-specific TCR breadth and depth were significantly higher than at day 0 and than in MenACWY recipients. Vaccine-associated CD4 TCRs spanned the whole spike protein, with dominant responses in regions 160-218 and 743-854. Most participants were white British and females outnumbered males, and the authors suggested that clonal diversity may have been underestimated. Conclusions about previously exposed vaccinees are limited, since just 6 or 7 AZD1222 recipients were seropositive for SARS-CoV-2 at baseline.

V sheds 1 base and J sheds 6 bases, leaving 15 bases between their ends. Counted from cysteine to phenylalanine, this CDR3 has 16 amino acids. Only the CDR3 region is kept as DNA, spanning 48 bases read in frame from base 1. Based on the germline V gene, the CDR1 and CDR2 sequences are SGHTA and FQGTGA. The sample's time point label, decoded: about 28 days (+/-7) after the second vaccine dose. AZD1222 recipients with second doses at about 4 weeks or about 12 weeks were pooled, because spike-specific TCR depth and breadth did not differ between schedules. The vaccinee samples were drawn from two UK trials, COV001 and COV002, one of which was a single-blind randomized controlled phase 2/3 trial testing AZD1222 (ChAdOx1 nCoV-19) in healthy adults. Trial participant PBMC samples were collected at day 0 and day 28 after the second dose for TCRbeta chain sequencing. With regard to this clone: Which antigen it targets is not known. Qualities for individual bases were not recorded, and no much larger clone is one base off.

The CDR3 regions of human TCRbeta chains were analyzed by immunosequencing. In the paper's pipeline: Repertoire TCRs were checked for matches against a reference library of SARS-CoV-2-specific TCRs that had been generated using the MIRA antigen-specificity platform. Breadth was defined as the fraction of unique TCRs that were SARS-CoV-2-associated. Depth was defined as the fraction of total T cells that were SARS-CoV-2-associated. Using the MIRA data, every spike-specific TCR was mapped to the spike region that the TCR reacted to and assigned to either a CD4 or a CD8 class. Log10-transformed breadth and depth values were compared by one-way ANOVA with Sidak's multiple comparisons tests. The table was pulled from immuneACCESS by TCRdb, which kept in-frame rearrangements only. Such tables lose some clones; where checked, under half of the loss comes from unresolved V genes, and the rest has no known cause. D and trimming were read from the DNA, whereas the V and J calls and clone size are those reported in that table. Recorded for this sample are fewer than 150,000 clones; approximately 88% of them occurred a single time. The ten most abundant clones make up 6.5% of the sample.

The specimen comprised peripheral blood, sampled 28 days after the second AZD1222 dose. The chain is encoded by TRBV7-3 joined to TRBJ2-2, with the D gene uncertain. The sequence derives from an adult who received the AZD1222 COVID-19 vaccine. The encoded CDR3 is CASSLNRALGAGELFF. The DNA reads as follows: TGTGCCAGCAGCTTAAATAGAGCCCTTGGGGCCGGGGAGCTGTTTTTT. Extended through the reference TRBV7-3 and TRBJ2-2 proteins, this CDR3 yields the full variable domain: GAGVSQTPSNKVTEKGKYVELRCDPISGHTALYWYRQSLGQGPEFLIYFQGTGAADDSGLPNDRFFAVRPEGSVSTLKIQRTERGDSAVYLCASSLNRALGAGELFFGEGSRLTVL.